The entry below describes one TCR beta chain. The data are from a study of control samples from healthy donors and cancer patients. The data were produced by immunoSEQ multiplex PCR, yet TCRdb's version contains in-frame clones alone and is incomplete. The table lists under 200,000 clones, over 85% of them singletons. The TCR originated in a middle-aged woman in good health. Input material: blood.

The CDR3 bases are TGTGCCAGCTCCCCCGGGACAGTCGCTCTATGGGGTGGCTACACCTTC. Residues: CASSPGTVALWGGYTF. The chain carries TRBV18 and TRBJ1-2; 7 nucleotides align to TRBD1. After removal of 6 bases from V and 7 bases from J, the junction contained 17 bases not matched to a gene. The germline CDR1 and CDR2 sequences are KGHSH and LQKENI. The CDR3 runs to 16 residues.